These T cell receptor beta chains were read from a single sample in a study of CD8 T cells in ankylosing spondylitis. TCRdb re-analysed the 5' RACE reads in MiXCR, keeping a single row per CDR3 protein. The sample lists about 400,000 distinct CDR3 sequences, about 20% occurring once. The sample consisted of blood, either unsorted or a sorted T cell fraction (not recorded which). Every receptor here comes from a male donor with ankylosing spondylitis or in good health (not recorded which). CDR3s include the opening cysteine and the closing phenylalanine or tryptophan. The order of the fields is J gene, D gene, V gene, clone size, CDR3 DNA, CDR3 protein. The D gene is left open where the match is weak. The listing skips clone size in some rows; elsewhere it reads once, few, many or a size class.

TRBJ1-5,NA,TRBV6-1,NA,TGTGCCAGCAGTGAAGCCGTTGTAGGCAATCAGCCCCAGCATTTT,CASSEAVVGNQPQHF
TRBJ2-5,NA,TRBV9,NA,TGTGCCAGCAGCGTAGATGTCCAAGAGACCCAGTACTTC,CASSVDVQETQYF
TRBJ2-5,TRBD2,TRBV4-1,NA,TGCGCCAGCAGCTATGGACTAGCGGGGAATCTTGAGACCCAGTACTTC,CASSYGLAGNLETQYF
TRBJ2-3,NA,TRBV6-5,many,TGTGCCAGCAGTTTTGTCCCTTCTGGCACAGATACGCAGTATTTT,CASSFVPSGTDTQYF
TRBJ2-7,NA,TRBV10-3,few,TGTGCCATCAGGGGGGTCGGTGTCTACGAGCAGTACTTC,CAIRGVGVYEQYF
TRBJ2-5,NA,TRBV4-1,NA,TGCGCCAGCAGCCTCGGAGAAAGCGAAGAGACCCAGTACTTC,CASSLGESEETQYF
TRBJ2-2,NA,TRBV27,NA,TGTGCCAGCAGTTTACCCCCGAACACCGGGGAGCTGTTTTTT,CASSLPPNTGELFF
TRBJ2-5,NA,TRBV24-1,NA,TGTGCCACCAGTGGGAGGGTGAAAGAGACCCAGTACTTC,CATSGRVKETQYF
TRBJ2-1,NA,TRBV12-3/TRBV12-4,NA,TGTGCCAGCAGTTTAGGAGTTGGTCGGGGTCTCTATGAGCAGTTCTTC,CASSLGVGRGLYEQFF
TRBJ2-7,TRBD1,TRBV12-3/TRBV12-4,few,TGTGCCAGCAGTTCGCCGGAGCCAGGGGGCCGCGAGCAGTACTTC,CASSSPEPGGREQYF
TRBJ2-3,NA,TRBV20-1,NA,TGCAGTGCTCCCCTGGGATCCCACACAGATACGCAGTATTTT,CSAPLGSHTDTQYF
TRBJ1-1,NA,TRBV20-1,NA,TGCAGTGCTAGAGATGTCCGGGGGAACACTGAAGCTTTCTTT,CSARDVRGNTEAFF
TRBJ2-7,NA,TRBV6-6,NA,TGTGCCAGCAGTTACGGGGGGAGCGAGCAGTACTTC,CASSYGGSEQYF
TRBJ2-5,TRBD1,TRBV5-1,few,TGCGCCAGCAGCGGAGGACAGGGGCAGACCCAGTACTTC,CASSGGQGQTQYF
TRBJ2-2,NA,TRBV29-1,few,TGCAGCGTTGAGGGGCTTTGGGGGGAGCTGTTTTTT,CSVEGLWGELFF
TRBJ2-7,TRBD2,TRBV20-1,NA,TGCAGTGCTAGAAACCTAGCGGGGGATTCATCCTACGAGCAGTACTTC,CSARNLAGDSSYEQYF
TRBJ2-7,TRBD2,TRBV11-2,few,TGTGCCAGCAGCTTAGAGGTGACTAGCGCTTACGAGCAGTACTTC,CASSLEVTSAYEQYF
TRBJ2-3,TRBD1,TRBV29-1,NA,TGCAGCGTGCGTGGACAGGGAGGATCAGATACGCAGTATTTT,CSVRGQGGSDTQYF
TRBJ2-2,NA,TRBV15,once,TGTGCCACCAGCAGAGTTCCCCAATCCGGGGAGCTGTTTTTT,CATSRVPQSGELFF
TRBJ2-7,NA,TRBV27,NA,TGTGCCAGCAGTTTATATAGGGGGAGTGGAGAGCAGTACTTC,CASSLYRGSGEQYF
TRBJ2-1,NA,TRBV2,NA,TGTGCCAGCAGTGAATCCAGGGCTATCTACAATGAGCAGTTCTTC,CASSESRAIYNEQFF
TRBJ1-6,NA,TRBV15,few,TGTGCCACCAGCACCCCCGGGGTTCCGGAGGATTCACCCCTCCACTTT,CATSTPGVPEDSPLHF
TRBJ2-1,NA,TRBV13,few,TGTGCCAGCAGCTCAGGGGTCGGGGTTATGTCGGCCTACAATGAGCAGTTCTTC,CASSSGVGVMSAYNEQFF
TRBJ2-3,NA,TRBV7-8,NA,TGTGCCAGCAGCTCTCCTCGCGCAAAAGGCACAGATACGCAGTATTTT,CASSSPRAKGTDTQYF
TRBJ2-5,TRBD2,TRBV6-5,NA,TGTGCCAGCAGTTACTTCCATAGCGGGGGAGGGGAGACCCAGTACTTC,CASSYFHSGGGETQYF
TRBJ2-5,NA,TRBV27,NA,TGTGCCAGCAGTTTATTCCACAGCGAACAAGAGACCCAGTACTTC,CASSLFHSEQETQYF
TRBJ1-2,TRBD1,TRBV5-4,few,TGTGCCAGCAAGCGGGACAGATCCCTCTATGGCTACACCTTC,CASKRDRSLYGYTF
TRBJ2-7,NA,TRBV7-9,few,TGTGCCAGCAGCTTAACCGAACCCTACGAGCAGTACTTC,CASSLTEPYEQYF
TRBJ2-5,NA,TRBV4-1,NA,TGCGCCAGCAGCCATCCCGTTACGGACAGCGGTGAGACCCAGTACTTC,CASSHPVTDSGETQYF
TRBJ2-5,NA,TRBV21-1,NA,TGTGCCAGCAGCTTCCAGGGGGAGTACCAAGAGACCCAGTACTTC,CASSFQGEYQETQYF
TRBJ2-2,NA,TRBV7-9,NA,TGTTCACTCACTTCGGGGGTTAACACCGGGGAGCTGTTTTTT,CSLTSGVNTGELFF
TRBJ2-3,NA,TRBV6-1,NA,TGTGCCAGCGCTGCCGGTTTAGGGGGGGATACGCAGTATTTT,CASAAGLGGDTQYF
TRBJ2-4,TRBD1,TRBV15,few,TGTGCCACCAGCAGGCTCAGGGGGCAAGCCAAAAACATTCAGTACTTC,CATSRLRGQAKNIQYF
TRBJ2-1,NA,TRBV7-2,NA,TGTGCCAGCAGCTTAGCGTTCCCTACACGAGATAATGAGCAGTTCTTC,CASSLAFPTRDNEQFF
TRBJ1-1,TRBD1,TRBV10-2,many,TGCGCCAGCAGAAAGTTTCGGGACAGGAACACTGAAGCTTTCTTT,CASRKFRDRNTEAFF
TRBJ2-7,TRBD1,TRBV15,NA,TGTGCCACCAGCAGAGATCGGGACAGGGGCCCCTACGAGCAGTACTTC,CATSRDRDRGPYEQYF
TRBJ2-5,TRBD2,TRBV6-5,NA,TGTGCCAGCGTTACGGGGGGGGGCAGAGAGACCCAGTACTTC,CASVTGGGRETQYF
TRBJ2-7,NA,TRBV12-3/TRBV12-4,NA,TGTGCCAGCAGTTCAGACTCCGATTACGAGCAGTACTTC,CASSSDSDYEQYF
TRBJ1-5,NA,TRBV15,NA,TGTGCCACCAGCAGAGATGCAAATCAGCCCCAGCATTTT,CATSRDANQPQHF
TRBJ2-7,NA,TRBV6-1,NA,TGTGCCACTTGGGGGGCGGGGTCCTACGAGCAGTACTTC,CATWGAGSYEQYF
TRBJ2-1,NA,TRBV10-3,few,TGTGCCATCAGCGACGACTGGAATGAGCAGTTCTTC,CAISDDWNEQFF
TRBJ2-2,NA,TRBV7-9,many,TGTGCCAGCAGTTTAGGGAACACCGGGGAGCTGTTTTTT,CASSLGNTGELFF
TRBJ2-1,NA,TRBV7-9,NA,TGTGCCAGCAGCGACTTGGGGGTGGGTGAGCAGTTCTTC,CASSDLGVGEQFF
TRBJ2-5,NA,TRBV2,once,TGTGCCAGCAGAGGGGGGGTAGCCCCTCAAGAGACCCAGTACTTC,CASRGGVAPQETQYF
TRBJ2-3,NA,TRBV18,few,TGTGCCAGCTCACCACTAGAAACTGCAGATACGCAGTATTTT,CASSPLETADTQYF
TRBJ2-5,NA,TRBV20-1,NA,TGCAGTGCTCGGTCCCCACGGAGCCGGGAGACCCAGTACTTC,CSARSPRSRETQYF
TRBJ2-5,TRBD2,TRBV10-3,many,TGTGCCATCAGTGAGGAGGGACTAACCCAGTACTTC,CAISEEGLTQYF
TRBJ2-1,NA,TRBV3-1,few,TGTGCCAGCAGCCAAGGGAGGGCAGGGGTGAATGAGCAGTTCTTC,CASSQGRAGVNEQFF
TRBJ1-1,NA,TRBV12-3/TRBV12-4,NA,TGTGCCAGCACCTGGGGCAACACTGAAGCTTTCTTT,CASTWGNTEAFF
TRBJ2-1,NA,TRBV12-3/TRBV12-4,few,TGTGCCAGCGAACGAGAAGGGTACGGCTACAATGAGCAGTTCTTC,CASEREGYGYNEQFF
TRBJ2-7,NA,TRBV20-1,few,TGCAGTGCTAGAGATTTTTTGGAGCCTTCCTACGAGCAGTACTTC,CSARDFLEPSYEQYF
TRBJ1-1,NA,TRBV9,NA,TGTGCCAGCAGCCCCAGTGGGGGGCGAACTGAAGCTTTCTTT,CASSPSGGRTEAFF
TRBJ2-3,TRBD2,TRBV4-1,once,TGCGCCAGCAGCCAAAAGGACCTAGCGGGGAGCACAGATACGCAGTATTTT,CASSQKDLAGSTDTQYF
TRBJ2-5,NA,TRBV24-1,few,TGTGCCACCAGTGATTTGTTGGCAGGGGAGAAGGAGACCCAGTACTTC,CATSDLLAGEKETQYF